The clone carrying this T cell receptor (beta chain) was seen only once. These data belong to a study of blood T cell repertoires in COVID-19. For the study at large: The study drew acute and convalescent COVID-19 samples from the United States, Italy and Spain. Sample material is recorded as cDNA or gDNA derived from T cells, B-cell-depleted T cells, or PBMCs.

This CDR3 has 16 amino acids. Germline CDR1 LGHNA, CDR2 YSLEER. V lost 1 base and J lost 5; bases outside the gene matches: 8. In the original processing: It was from reference gene primer amplification that nucleated cell counts were estimated. Produced via immunoSEQ multiplex PCR; TCRdb's table is partial and in-frame only. V and J calls and clone size are those listed in that table; D and trimming were worked out from the DNA. The sample lists approximately 150,000 clones; around nine tenths were seen once. The sample was peripheral blood. The rearrangement links TRBV4-3 to TRBJ2-3; 8 nucleotides line up with TRBD2. The sequence came from a woman in her forties or fifties with active or convalescent COVID-19. The CDR3 sequence is CASSQGLTGGVDTQYF. CDR3 nucleotides: TGCGCCAGCAGCCAAGGATTGACGGGGGGGGTAGATACGCAGTATTTT.